The table lists the clone carrying this T cell receptor beta chain with a few counts. PBMC libraries mostly used around 460 ng of input genomic DNA, with six replicates per sample. Repertoires were generated with immunoSEQ multiplex PCR, while TCRdb's copy carries only in-frame clones and drops some. The repertoire holds over 25,000 clones, about 77% seen once, with 3% to 4% in the top ten. V was pared by 4 bases and J by 8 bases, with 7 bases of the junction left unmatched. The CDR3 contains 14 residues. Per the germline V gene, CDR1 is SGHNT and CDR2 is YYREEE (reference sequence). These data originate in a study of neoadjuvant anti-PD-1 for oral cavity cancer. Time point specified: after neoadjuvant nivolumab, at surgical resection. Stage II-IVA oral cavity squamous cell carcinoma was new and untreated by systemic or radiation therapy. Blood cells were analyzed directly, without culture or expansion.

Material: PBMCs, obtained after nivolumab (anti-PD-1) treatment. The chain couples TRBV5-4 to TRBJ1-4; 8 bases are a match to TRBD1. This receptor was taken from a person between 40 and 85 years old with oral cavity squamous cell carcinoma. CDR3 sequence (DNA): TGTGCCAGCAGCATGGACAGGGAGGTAGAAAAACTGTTTTTT. Amino acids: CASSMDREVEKLFF.